Many counts were recorded for the clone carrying this TCR beta chain. No antigen is known for it. The V gene's germline CDR1 is SGHRS and CDR2 YFSETQ. With 7 bases removed from V and 2 bases from J, the gap between germline ends came to 14 bases. The CDR3 is 14 residues long. This record comes from a study of spatial heterogeneity in lung cancer. The study, taken as a whole, reports: Resection blood, more than follow-up blood, showed ubiquitous expanded tumor TCRs.

Stated time point: sample taken at primary tumor resection. Sequencing was performed on whole RNA extracted from tumor and nontumor lung tissue, or from frozen PBMC, and the material was left unsorted. The donors were fewer than 80 patients with non-small cell lung cancer that was early-stage and untreated. A distinct unique molecular identifier was carried by each TCR cDNA molecule. TCRdb re-derived calls from the 5' RACE reads in MiXCR, one entry per CDR3 protein. The sample lists 43,000 or so distinct CDR3 sequences, 6% to 7.5% occurring once. The input for sequencing was PBMCs, taken at surgery. V gene TRBV5-1 combines with J gene TRBJ2-3, with D unclear. This clonotype originated in a female donor with early-stage non-small cell lung cancer. In DNA, the CDR3 is TGCGCCAGCGCTCGTTCGGGCTACACAGATACGCAGTATTTT. Protein sequence: CASARSGYTDTQYF.